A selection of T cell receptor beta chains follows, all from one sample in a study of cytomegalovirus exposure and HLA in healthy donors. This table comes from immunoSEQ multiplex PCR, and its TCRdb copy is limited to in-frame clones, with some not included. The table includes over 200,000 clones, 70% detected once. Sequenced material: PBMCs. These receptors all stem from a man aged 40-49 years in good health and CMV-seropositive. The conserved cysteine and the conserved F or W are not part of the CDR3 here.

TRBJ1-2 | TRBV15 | ATSRGGSGRVYGYT
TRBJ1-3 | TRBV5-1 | ASSLGESSGNTIY
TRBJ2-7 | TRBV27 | ASSALIGTSGSYEQY
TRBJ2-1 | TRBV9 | ASSVDSGGASRQF
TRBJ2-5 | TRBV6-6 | ASSYSSRQETQY
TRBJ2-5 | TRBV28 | ASSFLAQTGGASKETQY
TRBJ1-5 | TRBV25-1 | ASGRQGDQPQH
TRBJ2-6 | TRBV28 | ASSLADTLSGANVLT
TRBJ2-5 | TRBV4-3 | ASGQDREETQY
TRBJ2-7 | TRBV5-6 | ASSPPVGVLLYEQY
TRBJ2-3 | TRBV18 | ASSPIAAADTQY
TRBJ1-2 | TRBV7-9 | ASSFVGSTGTNYGQT
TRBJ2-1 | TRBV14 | ASSQGSGPLYNEQF
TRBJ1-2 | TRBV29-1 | SVDGQVYGYT
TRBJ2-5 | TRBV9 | ASSVATRTSGGDPHAETQY
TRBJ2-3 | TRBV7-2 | ASSFARSTDTQY
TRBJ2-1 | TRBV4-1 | ASSQLTGTGGYNEQF
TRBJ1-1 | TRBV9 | ASSVDSRMNTEAF
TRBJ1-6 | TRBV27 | ASMGHSYNSPLH
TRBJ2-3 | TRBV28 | ASSPQRGPSLRTDTQY
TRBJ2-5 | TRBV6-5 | ASSYSLAGEGTQY
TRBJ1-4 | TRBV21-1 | ASSWAPGPGGSEKLF
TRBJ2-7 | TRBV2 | ASRADRGFHEQY
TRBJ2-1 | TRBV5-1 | ASIRTSGGNEQF
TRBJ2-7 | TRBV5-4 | ASSLVGDYEQY
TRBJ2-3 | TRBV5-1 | ASSLRQNTDTQY
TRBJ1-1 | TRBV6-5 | ASSYGGTFTEAF
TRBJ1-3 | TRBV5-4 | ASSLPRSPGNTIY
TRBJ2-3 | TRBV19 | ASSGSQGFSTDTQY
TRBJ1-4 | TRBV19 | ASSMGQEITTNEKLF
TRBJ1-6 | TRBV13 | ASSLALVNSPLH
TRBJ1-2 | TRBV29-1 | SASPGQGNGYT
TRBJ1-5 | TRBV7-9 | ASSQGGQPQH
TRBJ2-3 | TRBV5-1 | ASSVGGDTQY
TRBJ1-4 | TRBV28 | ASRADSGEKLF
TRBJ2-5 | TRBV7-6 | ASRPLAGKETQY
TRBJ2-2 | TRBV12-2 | ASRCDTASNTGELF